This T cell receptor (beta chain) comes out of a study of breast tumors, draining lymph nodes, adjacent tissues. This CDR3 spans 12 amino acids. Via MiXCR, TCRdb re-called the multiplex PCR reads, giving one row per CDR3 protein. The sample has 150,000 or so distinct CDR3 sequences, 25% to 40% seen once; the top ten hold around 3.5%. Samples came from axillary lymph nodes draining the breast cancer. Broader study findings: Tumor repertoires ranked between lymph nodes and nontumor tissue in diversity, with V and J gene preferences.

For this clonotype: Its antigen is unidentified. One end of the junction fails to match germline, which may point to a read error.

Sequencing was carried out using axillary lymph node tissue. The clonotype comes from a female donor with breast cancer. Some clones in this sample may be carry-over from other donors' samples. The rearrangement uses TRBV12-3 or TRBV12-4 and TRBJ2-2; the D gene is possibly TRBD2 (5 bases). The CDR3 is CASLVGPGEPLF. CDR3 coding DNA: TGTGCCAGCCTAGTGGGCCCCGGGGAGCCGCTTTTT.